One and the same sample provided the 7 T cell receptor beta chains below, sequenced in a study of identical twins. TCRdb used MiXCR to reprocess the 5' RACE reads, holding one entry per CDR3 protein. Among 1.5 million to 2 million distinct CDR3 sequences, about 32% were seen once, and the ten largest hold 0.25% to 0.3%. The sample was cord blood. The receptors stem from a newborn girl in good health.

To note about this clonotype: Its ends do not fully match the called genes, so a read error is possible. V is TRBV12-3 or TRBV12-4 and J is TRBJ2-5; 9 bases align to TRBD2. The CDR3 has 15 residues. This chain's CDR3 is CAGSFQGLAGETQYF. The CDR3 DNA reads as TGTGCCGGCAGTTTTCAGGGACTAGCCGGGGAGACCCAGTACTTC.

The chain is built from TRBV9 and TRBJ2-1; tentatively, D is TRBD2 (5 bases). Trimming took off 1 base at V and 13 bases at J, with 15 bases between the two ends. CDR1 SGDLS and CDR2 YYNGEE come from the germline V gene. The CDR3 covers 13 residues. The CDR3 sequence is CASSVLAQETQFF. The CDR3 DNA follows: TGTGCCAGCAGCGTACTAGCCCAAGAGACCCAGTTCTTC.

This clonotype has ten or more counts. The V gene is TRBV4-2, the J gene TRBJ1-2, with D hard to call. CDR1 and CDR2 (germline): LGHNA, YNFKEQ. With 0 bases removed from V and 2 bases from J, the gap between germline ends came to 7 bases. The CDR3 covers 14 residues. CDR3 nucleotide sequence: TGTGCCAGCAGCCAAGATGGCGGAAACTATGGCTACACCTTC. Protein sequence: CASSQDGGNYGYTF.

The J gene is TRBJ2-7, the V gene TRBV13, with no clear D. CDR3 size: 14 residues. Trimming took off 0 bases at V and 3 bases at J, with 9 bases between the two ends. Germline V gives CDR1 PRHDT, CDR2 FYEKMQ (reference sequence). DNA for the CDR3: TGTGCCAGCAGCTTAGGGGCGGTATACTACGAGCAGTACTTC. This translates into CASSLGAVYYEQYF.

The chain couples TRBV20-1 to TRBJ2-1, with 7 bases matching TRBD2. The V gene's germline CDR1 is DFQATT and CDR2 SNEGSKA (reference sequence). The CDR3 length is 14 residues. The CDR3 spells CASQDGGTYYEQFF. Written as DNA, the CDR3 is TGCGCCTCCCAAGACGGGGGGACCTACTACGAGCAGTTCTTC.

The chain employs TRBV10-3 and TRBJ1-1; D is undetermined. Trimming left V 6 bases short and J 4 bases short, with 15 bases between. Per the germline V gene, CDR1 is ENHRY and CDR2 is SYGVKD. This CDR3 comprises 14 residues. The CDR3 here is CAISGSEWGTEAFF. The CDR3, as DNA: TGTGCCATCAGCGGAAGCGAATGGGGCACTGAAGCTTTCTTT.

This clonotype was counted at least ten times. The genes are TRBV7-2 and TRBJ2-7; tentatively, D is TRBD2 (6 bases). This CDR3 has 15 residues. Germline V gene lookup returns CDR1 SGHTA and CDR2 FQGNSA. With 2 bases removed from V and 0 bases from J, the gap between germline ends came to 11 bases. The CDR3, as DNA: TGTGCCAGCAGCTTAAGGCTAGCGAGCTCCTACGAGCAGTACTTC. Its translation: CASSLRLASSYEQYF.